These T cell receptor beta chains were read from a single sample in a study of T cells in Graves' hyperthyroidism and ophthalmopathy. From the multiplex PCR reads, TCRdb called clonotypes with MiXCR, one entry per CDR3 protein. There are 200,000 to 300,000 distinct CDR3 sequences in the sample; approximately 25% occur only once, and 35% to 40% lies in the top ten. Sequenced material: blood. Every receptor here comes from a woman in her thirties or forties with Graves' ophthalmopathy. Each CDR3 is given with its conserved first and last residue. Clone size is not always given. Where it is, it says once, few, many or a class for expanded clones.

clone size,V gene,J gene,CDR3 protein
many,TRBV27,TRBJ2-5,CASSLPPRPGAQETQYF
many,TRBV12-3/TRBV12-4,TRBJ2-7,CASSFKLASILYEQYF
many,TRBV5-5,TRBJ1-6,CASSLGFRPGVDSPLHF
few,TRBV30,TRBJ2-2,CAWRLGVDTGELFF
.,TRBV4-1,TRBJ1-5,CASSQERQAGMTQPQHF
.,TRBV13,TRBJ2-7,CASSYRDGPYEQYF
.,TRBV12-3/TRBV12-4,TRBJ2-5,CASSPQGQGGLESQYF
.,TRBV13,TRBJ2-1,CASSSPMYSGTSIYEQFF
few,TRBV5-1,TRBJ2-7,CASRPGLADYEQYF
.,TRBV11-2,TRBJ2-5,CASSLDRGYFGTQYF
.,TRBV28,TRBJ2-7,CASSSGTGDSTSYEQYF
few,TRBV28,TRBJ2-5,CAISGTHAQETQYF
many,TRBV29-1,TRBJ2-7,CSVHPQGSYEQYF
many,TRBV4-1,TRBJ1-5,CASSQVSHSNQPQHF
many,TRBV5-1,TRBJ2-7,CASSLQRDISYEQYF
.,TRBV19,TRBJ1-1,CASSRTGTTEAFF
many,TRBV9,TRBJ1-1,CASSVGQGAITEAFF
few,TRBV6-1,TRBJ2-7,CASSVLPLDLRSEQYF
.,TRBV28,TRBJ2-7,CASSSKGGSYEQCF
many,TRBV27,TRBJ1-2,CASSHGQGNYGYTF
.,TRBV2,TRBJ1-2,CASTAGEAYGYTF
many,TRBV20-1,TRBJ2-7,CSAEDVGREGYEQYF
many,TRBV7-8,TRBJ2-7,CASSEGGANSYEQYF
many,TRBV6-5,TRBJ2-7,CASITLRDGAYEQYF
.,TRBV4-1,TRBJ1-3,CASSQDRRGTGNTIYF
.,TRBV11-2,TRBJ1-5,CASSSLQGAGQPQHF
many,TRBV30,TRBJ1-3,CAFAVHSGNTIYF
many,TRBV6-1,TRBJ1-5,CASSEALSGTGVQPQHF
many,TRBV7-8,TRBJ2-7,CASSLGQGPPGEQYF
many,TRBV6-1,TRBJ2-7,CASSEGDGGPYEQYF
many,TRBV25-1,TRBJ1-2,CASSRRVGHYGYTF
many,TRBV5-1,TRBJ2-7,CASSLAGTGANEQYF
many,TRBV10-3,TRBJ2-7,CAIRGDRAIADTYEQYF
many,TRBV19,TRBJ1-5,CASRDPGGIDSNQPQHF
many,TRBV20-1,TRBJ2-5,CSAIHGLAGETQYF
many,TRBV18,TRBJ2-2,CASSRWSTSGSNTGELFF
many,TRBV19,TRBJ1-5,CASLRQGSNQPQHF
.,TRBV19,TRBJ1-1,CASREMGYTEAFF
many,TRBV20-1,TRBJ2-7,CSARNRAVNEQYF
many,TRBV18,TRBJ2-7,CASSRGREQYF
.,TRBV6-1,TRBJ1-1,CASNPGQASGTEAFF
many,TRBV14,TRBJ2-7,CASSQPPHSYEQYF
many,TRBV15,TRBJ2-2,CATSSGRTGELFF
.,TRBV7-9,TRBJ1-1,CASRPRQGFTEAFF
.,TRBV9,TRBJ2-2,CASSALAGGLNGELFF
few,TRBV18,TRBJ1-6,CASSPTDAGGTIGSPLHF
many,TRBV28,TRBJ1-5,CASTPWEGRGQPQHF
many,TRBV6-5,TRBJ2-7,CASSPRDRVNYEQYF
.,TRBV28,TRBJ1-1,CASSLTGDAEAFF
many,TRBV15,TRBJ2-3,CATSRDRLGMATDTQYF
.,TRBV12-3/TRBV12-4,.,CASSHPIGRIYEQFF
many,TRBV7-9,TRBJ1-1,CASSPQGVGTEAFF
many,TRBV3-1,TRBJ2-7,CASSQDGQGTYEQYF
.,TRBV15,TRBJ1-1,CATSRDIGFEAFF
.,TRBV4-1,TRBJ1-5,CASSQAPGRDNQPQHF
many,TRBV6-5,TRBJ2-5,CASSYRLAGSSVETQYF
many,TRBV6-2/TRBV6-3,TRBJ2-7,CASSYPPGRGWDYEQYF
few,TRBV20-1,TRBJ2-2,CSAQGNTGELFF
many,TRBV24-1,TRBJ2-5,CATSDWGRDQETQYF